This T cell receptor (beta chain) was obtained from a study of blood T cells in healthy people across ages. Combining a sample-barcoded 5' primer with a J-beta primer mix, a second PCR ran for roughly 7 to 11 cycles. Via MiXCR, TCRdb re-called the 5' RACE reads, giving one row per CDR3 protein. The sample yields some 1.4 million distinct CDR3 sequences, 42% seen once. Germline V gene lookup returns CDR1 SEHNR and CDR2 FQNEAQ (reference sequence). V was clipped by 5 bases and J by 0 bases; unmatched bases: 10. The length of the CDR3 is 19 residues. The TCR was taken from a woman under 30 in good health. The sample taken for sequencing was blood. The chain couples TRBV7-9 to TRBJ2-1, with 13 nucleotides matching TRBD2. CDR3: CASSLGLAGTLSSYNEQFF. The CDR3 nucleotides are TGTGCCAGCAGCCTGGGACTAGCGGGGACCCTTAGCTCCTACAATGAGCAGTTCTTC.